Sequencing of this TCR beta chain was carried out in a study of early T cells in non-severe SARS-CoV-2 infection (dated by TCRdb to the early 2020s). Study-wide context: TCR sequencing used bulk RNA from unsorted whole blood, so alpha and beta chains could not be paired.

Trimming removed 4 bases from V and 7 bases from J, leaving 14 bases between the germline ends. From the cysteine through the phenylalanine, the CDR3 covers 13 amino acids. Kept here is only the CDR3 DNA, which spans 39 bases and is read in frame from base 1. The germline V gene (reference sequence) sets CDR1 to GTSNPN and CDR2 to SVGIG. Library preparation employed 5' RACE. The instrument was a NextSeq 500. Unique molecular identifiers were attached to individual cDNA molecules in the TCR library protocol so that sequencing error and PCR bias could be corrected. Both TCR alpha and beta chains were sequenced, and tight co-correlation was observed between alpha and beta sequence abundances in each sample. The original methods were these. Decombinator V4 was used to annotate TCR sequences for V gene, J gene and CDR3. TCRs were defined as expanded if a significant change between any two time points was detected under a Poisson model with p below 0.0001. Abundances of TCRs were expressed as counts per million after normalisation to the total number of TCRs sequenced in each sample. MAIT TCRs were defined by TRAV1-2 paired with TRAJ12, TRAJ20 or TRAJ33, and iNKT TCRs by TRAV10 paired with TRAJ18. VDJdb, accessed 1 November 2021, was searched for CMV, EBV and SARS-CoV-2 annotated TCRs, excluding TCRs annotated for multiple antigens. The raw public reads went through TCRdb reprocessing: fastp at Q25, MiXCR clone calling, in-frame beta chains kept. Rows with a matching CDR3 protein are joined into one entry that keeps the most common DNA and genes. The V and J calls come from TCRdb's annotation, not from the publication. Counted in this sample were some 80,000 distinct CDR3 sequences; approximately 15% of them appeared once. Together, the top ten hold 1.2% to 1.5% of the sample.

A case-control design nested within a healthcare worker cohort in London, UK, was used, with weekly nasopharyngeal swab PCR tests and blood sampling performed. Between 23 and 31 March 2020, the week of the UK lockdown, healthcare workers were enrolled and then followed up weekly for as long as 16 weeks. This clonotype was picked up many times. The specificity of this receptor is unknown. Base qualities are not at hand, and no much larger clone is one base apart. What the research found in general, with its limitations: VDJdb matching was skewed toward anti-spike CD8 responses and likely underestimated virus-specific expansions by missing private and CD4 specificities.

The chain is assembled from TRBV30 and TRBJ2-1; no D segment can be confidently identified. The receptor's source is an adult who was a healthcare worker with PCR-confirmed SARS-CoV-2 infection or an uninfected control (not recorded which). Sequenced sample: whole blood. The CDR3 amino acid sequence is: CAWTSANTNEQFF. The DNA reads as follows: TGTGCCTGGACATCCGCTAACACGAATGAGCAGTTCTTC. The CDR3 plus the reference TRBV30 and TRBJ2-1 genes for the other parts give the full variable domain: SQTIHQWPATLVQPVGSPLSLECTVEGTSNPNLYWYRQAAGRGLQLLFYSVGIGQISSEVPQNLSASRPQDRQFILSSKKLLLSDSGFYLCAWTSANTNEQFFGPGTRLTVL.